This T cell receptor beta chain was recorded in a study of T cell changes during pregnancy in multiple sclerosis (dated by TCRdb to between 2018 and 2021). With respect to the entire study: Changes in the T cell repertoire over the course of pregnancy were examined in this study in women with multiple sclerosis.

For this clone: Its binding antigen is unknown. No quality values exist for individual bases; no much larger clone is one base distant.

Library preparation used the immunoSEQ multiplex PCR assay. TCRdb's version of the immuneACCESS table is confined to in-frame rearrangements and falls short of the full clone set. An unresolved V gene accounts for under half of the shortfall where checked; the remainder is of unknown origin. The table for this sample lists tens of thousands of clones; about 94% of them were counted only once. Jointly, the top ten make up approximately 0.71% of the sample. The source of this sequence is a female donor in good health, enrolled as a control in a pregnancy study. The source material was peripheral blood, sampled in the second trimester of pregnancy.

CDR3 reads: CASSLVGLGGSYF. The DNA sequence is TGTGCCAGCAGCTTAGTAGGGCTCGGAGGCAGTTACTTC. In this chain, TRBV7-9 is recombined with TRBJ2-7; TRBD2 is perhaps the D gene, given 5 matching bases. From a lookup of the germline V gene (reference sequence), CDR1 and CDR2 are SEHNR and FQNEAQ. Reading from cysteine to phenylalanine, the CDR3 counts 13 amino acids. This entry keeps only the CDR3 DNA: 39 bases, framed from base 1. Trimming takes 1 base from V and 13 bases from J, and the germline ends sit 17 bases apart.